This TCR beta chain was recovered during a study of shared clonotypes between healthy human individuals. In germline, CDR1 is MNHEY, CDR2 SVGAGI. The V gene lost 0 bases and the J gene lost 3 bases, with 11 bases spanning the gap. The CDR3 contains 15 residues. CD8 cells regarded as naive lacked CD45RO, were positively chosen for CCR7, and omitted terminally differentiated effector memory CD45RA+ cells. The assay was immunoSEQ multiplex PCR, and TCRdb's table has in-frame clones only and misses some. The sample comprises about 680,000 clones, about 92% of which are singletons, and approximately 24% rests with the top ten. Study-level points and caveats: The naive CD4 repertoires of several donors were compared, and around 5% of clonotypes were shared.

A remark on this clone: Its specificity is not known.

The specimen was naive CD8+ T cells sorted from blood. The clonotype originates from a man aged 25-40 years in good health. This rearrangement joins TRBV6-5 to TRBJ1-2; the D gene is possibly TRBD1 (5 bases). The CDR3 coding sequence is TGTGCCAGCAGTTACTCTTTGGAGGGGTACTATGGCTACACCTTC. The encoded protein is CASSYSLEGYYGYTF.